The next 26 T cell receptor beta chains were all read from a single sample in a study of T-cell memory formation after mild COVID-19. TCRdb re-derived calls from the 5' RACE reads in MiXCR, one entry per CDR3 protein. The sample shows approximately 450,000 distinct CDR3 sequences, over 15% of them seen only once. Sequencing was done on a sample of PBMCs or a T cell subset sorted from them (not recorded which). These receptors were obtained from an adult woman who had mild COVID-19 (a few samples of this study predate the infection). Cell type and time point are not known.

The chain employs TRBV12-3 or TRBV12-4 and TRBJ2-7; D possibly corresponds to TRBD2 (6 bases). The CDR3 is 14 amino acids. Trimming removed 3 bases at V and 3 bases at J, with 12 bases between. CDR3 nucleotides: TGTGCCAGCAGTTTTTATGCCGGGAGCTACGAGCAGTACTTC. It yields the protein CASSFYAGSYEQYF.

The V and J genes are TRBV28 and TRBJ2-5; no firm D call. The germline gives CDR1 MDHEN, CDR2 SYDVKM. This CDR3 comprises 12 residues. V shed 6 bases and J shed 5 bases, with 10 bases lying between them. The CDR3 DNA is TGTGCCAGCAGCGACCTACGGGAGACCCAGTACTTC. Residues: CASSDLRETQYF.

This clonotype occurred many times. The chain has TRBV19 and TRBJ2-2; 7 bases agree with TRBD1. The CDR3 loop spans 15 amino acids. V lost 5 bases to trimming and J lost 1 base; unmatched junction nucleotides: 4. CDR1 is LNHDA, CDR2 SQIVND, per germline (reference sequence). This chain's CDR3 is CASSSTGVNTGELFF. CDR3 DNA: TGTGCCAGTAGTTCAACAGGGGTGAACACCGGGGAGCTGTTTTTT. The full variable domain, rest sourced from reference TRBV19 and TRBJ2-2, is DGGITQSPKYLFRKEGQNVTLSCEQNLNHDAMYWYRQDPGQGLRLIYYSQIVNDFQKGDIAEGYSVSREKKESFPLTVTSAQKNPTAFYLCASSSTGVNTGELFFGEGSRLTVL.

This clonotype was observed a few times. This chain uses TRBV2 with TRBJ2-2; D is ambiguous. Trimming stripped 4 bases from V and 1 base from J, with 7 bases between. The length of the CDR3 is 14 residues. Germline V gene sequence: CDR1 SNHLY, CDR2 FYNNEI. As DNA, the CDR3 is TGTGCCAGCAGTGTACAGAGGAACACCGGGGAGCTGTTTTTT. Translated: CASSVQRNTGELFF.

This clonotype came up a few times. The rearrangement links TRBV3-1 to TRBJ2-5; 8 nucleotides align to TRBD2. This CDR3 has 14 amino acids. Per germline, CDR1 LGHDT and CDR2 YNNKEL (reference sequence). The junction had 2 bases not matched to a gene; V was cut back by 2 bases and J by 3 bases. This chain's CDR3 is CASSQSGGEETQYF. CDR3 DNA sequence: TGTGCCAGCAGCCAATCGGGGGGGGAAGAGACCCAGTACTTC.

This chain connects TRBV20-1 to TRBJ2-5; 9 bases map to TRBD2. Germline assignment: CDR1 DFQATT and CDR2 SNEGSKA (reference sequence). The CDR3 consists of 16 residues. Unmatched junction bases numbered 14, after V lost 5 bases and J lost 4 bases. CDR3 DNA sequence: TGCAGTGCTCGACCCTCGGCGGGGGGGTACGGAGAGACCCAGTACTTC. This codes for CSARPSAGGYGETQYF.

This clonotype was observed at least ten times. V usage is TRBV5-1 and J usage is TRBJ2-5; tentatively, D is TRBD1 (6 bases). V shed 4 bases and J shed 2 bases, with 15 bases lying between them. The germline gives CDR1 SGHRS, CDR2 YFSETQ. The CDR3 has 15 amino acids. CDR3 sequence: CASSSQGQSQETQYF. The CDR3, as DNA: TGCGCCAGCAGCAGCCAAGGACAGAGTCAAGAGACCCAGTACTTC.

V gene TRBV30 combines with J gene TRBJ1-4; D is possibly TRBD1 (6 bases). With 5 bases removed from V and 4 bases from J, the gap between germline ends came to 14 bases. Germline lookup yields CDR1 GTSNPN and CDR2 SVGIG (reference sequence). The length of the CDR3 is 14 residues. CDR3 sequence: CAWAQGSSNEKLFF. CDR3 DNA: TGTGCCTGGGCACAGGGTTCGAGTAATGAAAAACTGTTTTTT.

The CDR3 DNA reads as TGTGCCAGCAGCCAAGTCGCAGGGGCAATCTACGAGCAGTACTTC. Its translation is CASSQVAGAIYEQYF. The chain uses TRBV14 and TRBJ2-7; D may be TRBD1 (6 bases). The germline V gene has CDR1 SGHDN and CDR2 FVKESK. Trimming removed 1 base at V and 3 bases at J, with 13 bases between. This CDR3 comprises 15 residues.

This clonotype was picked up a small number of times. This chain joins TRBV4-1 and TRBJ2-7; TRBD2 matches at 9 bases. The CDR3 spans 16 residues. Germline V gives CDR1 MGHRA, CDR2 YSYEKL. With V trimmed by 0 bases and J by 5 bases, 8 bases remained unmatched. This chain's CDR3 is CASSQEFAGGRDEQYF. CDR3 coding DNA: TGCGCCAGCAGCCAAGAATTTGCGGGGGGGCGCGACGAGCAGTACTTC.

In this sample, this clonotype turned up many times. V is TRBV10-3 and J is TRBJ2-3, with 8 bases matching TRBD1. The V gene's germline CDR1 is ENHRY and CDR2 SYGVKD. V shed 2 bases and J 8 bases; nucleotides not matched to a gene: 0. The CDR3 is made up of 12 amino acids. CDR3 sequence (DNA): TGTGCCATCAGTGAGGACAGGGGTACGCAGTATTTT. Its translation: CAISEDRGTQYF.

This clonotype came up many times. The chain employs TRBV7-9 and TRBJ2-3; maybe TRBD1 (5 bases). Per germline, CDR1 SEHNR and CDR2 FQNEAQ (reference sequence). The CDR3 is 13 amino acids. V lost 4 bases, J lost 2 bases, and 7 bases lay in between. The CDR3 protein is CASSSRATDTQYF. CDR3 in DNA: TGTGCCAGCAGCTCCAGGGCCACAGATACGCAGTATTTT. The entire variable domain, with the rest obtained from reference TRBV7-9 and TRBJ2-3, is as follows: DTGVSQNPRHKITKRGQNVTFRCDPISEHNRLYWYRQTLGQGPEFLTYFQNEAQLEKSRLLSDRFSAERPKGSFSTLEIQRTEQGDSAMYLCASSSRATDTQYFGPGTRLTVL.

The CDR3 spells CASSLLVTSYEQYF. CDR3 in DNA: TGTGCCAGCAGCTTACTCGTAACTTCCTACGAGCAGTACTTC. This rearrangement joins TRBV7-2 to TRBJ2-7; D ambiguous. The V end was cut by 2 bases, the J end by 1 base, with 9 bases between. Germline lookup yields CDR1 SGHTA and CDR2 FQGNSA. The CDR3 extends over 14 amino acids. The whole variable domain, filled in from reference TRBV7-2 and TRBJ2-7, reads GAGVSQSPSNKVTEKGKDVELRCDPISGHTALYWYRQSLGQGLEFLIYFQGNSAPDKSGLPSDRFSAERTGGSVSTLTIQRTQQEDSAVYLCASSLLVTSYEQYFGPGTRLTVT.

This clonotype was found a few times. The chain combines TRBV12-3 or TRBV12-4 with TRBJ2-3; 14 bases line up with TRBD2. CDR3 length equals 17 residues. V gave up 5 bases and J gave up 7 bases; unmatched junction bases: 11. Written as DNA, the CDR3 is TGTGCCAGCAGTCGCACGGGGGGACTAGCGGGAGTAAATACGCAGTATTTT. It codes for CASSRTGGLAGVNTQYF.

The chain has TRBV12-3 or TRBV12-4 and TRBJ2-5, with TRBD1 matching over 10 bases. This CDR3 is built from 16 residues. V lost 4 bases to trimming and J lost 5 bases; unmatched junction nucleotides: 10. CDR3 residues: CASSSRDRGLGETQYF. The CDR3 region has the DNA TGTGCCAGCAGTTCCCGGGACAGGGGCCTTGGCGAGACCCAGTACTTC.

This clonotype was counted only a few times. V gene TRBV5-1 combines with J gene TRBJ2-7; perhaps TRBD2 as D (6 bases). The length of the CDR3 is 17 residues. The V end lost 4 bases, the J end lost 0 bases, and 20 bases lay between the germline ends. The germline CDR1 and CDR2 sequences are SGHRS and YFSETQ. CDR3 loop: CASSPYNLRESSYEQYF. For the CDR3, the DNA is TGCGCCAGCAGCCCTTACAACCTCCGGGAGTCCTCCTACGAGCAGTACTTC.

V usage is TRBV11-3 and J usage is TRBJ2-7; TRBD2 is a possible D gene (5 bases). V lost 5 bases and J 3 bases, leaving 17 bases between the germline ends. Germline V gene data show CDR1 as SGHNT and CDR2 as YENEEA. The CDR3 consists of 15 residues. CDR3: CASSHGFSGDYEQYF. The CDR3 DNA is TGTGCCAGCAGCCACGGCTTCAGCGGAGACTACGAGCAGTACTTC.

The chain has TRBV7-6 and TRBJ2-1; no reliable D call. CDR3 length: 12 amino acids. Germline V gene sequence: CDR1 SGHVS, CDR2 FNYEAQ. V lost 3 bases, J lost 6 bases, and 6 bases lay in between. Here the CDR3 reads CASSFYGNEQFF. The CDR3 DNA is TGTGCCAGCAGCTTTTATGGCAATGAGCAGTTCTTC.

The sample holds a few counts of this clonotype. This rearrangement joins TRBV3-1 to TRBJ1-1; D uncertain. CDR1 LGHDT and CDR2 YNNKEL come from the germline V gene (reference sequence). Trimming took 1 base from V and 7 from J, leaving 10 bases between them. The CDR3 has 13 residues. Written as DNA, the CDR3 is TGTGCCAGCAGCCAAGGCGTTTTTAATGAAGCTTTCTTT. Translated: CASSQGVFNEAFF. The whole variable domain, remainder taken from reference TRBV3-1 and TRBJ1-1, is DTAVSQTPKYLVTQMGNDKSIKCEQNLGHDTMYWYKQDSKKFLKIMFSYNNKELIINETVPNRFSPKSPDKAHLNLHINSLELGDSAVYFCASSQGVFNEAFFGQGTRLTVV.

This clonotype turned up a few times. The chain recombines TRBV5-1 with TRBJ1-1; D remains ambiguous. Germline CDR1 reads SGHRS; CDR2 reads YFSETQ. This CDR3 is 14 amino acids long. Trimming pared 1 base from V and 1 base from J, leaving 8 bases between. The CDR3 DNA reads as TGCGCCAGCAGCTTGACTGTAACGAACACTGAAGCTTTCTTT. Translated: CASSLTVTNTEAFF. The entire variable domain, with the rest obtained from reference TRBV5-1 and TRBJ1-1, is as follows: KAGVTQTPRYLIKTRGQQVTLSCSPISGHRSVSWYQQTPGQGLQFLFEYFSETQRNKGNFPGRFSGRQFSNSRSEMNVSTLELGDSALYLCASSLTVTNTEAFFGQGTRLTVV.

This chain connects TRBV12-3 or TRBV12-4 to TRBJ2-1; TRBD1 matches at 10 bases. The V and J ends lost 5 bases and 5 bases, in that order; junction bases with no gene match: 6. This CDR3 is built from 15 residues. In DNA, the CDR3 is TGTGCCAGCAGTCCATACGGGACAGGGGACAATGAGCAGTTCTTC. As protein: CASSPYGTGDNEQFF.

The genes are TRBV5-1 and TRBJ1-1; D is uncertain. The germline V and J ends were trimmed by 3 bases and 4 bases, with 13 bases remaining between them. Germline loops: CDR1 SGHRS, CDR2 YFSETQ. The CDR3 covers 14 residues. This chain's CDR3 is CASSSGERATEAFF. CDR3 DNA: TGCGCCAGCAGCTCCGGGGAAAGAGCCACTGAAGCTTTCTTT. The full variable domain, completed using reference TRBV5-1 and TRBJ1-1, is KAGVTQTPRYLIKTRGQQVTLSCSPISGHRSVSWYQQTPGQGLQFLFEYFSETQRNKGNFPGRFSGRQFSNSRSEMNVSTLELGDSALYLCASSSGERATEAFFGQGTRLTVV.

This rearrangement joins TRBV11-2 to TRBJ2-1; a possible D gene is TRBD1 (6 bases). Germline V CDR1 and CDR2: SGHAT, FQNNGV. V lost 0 bases, J lost 10 bases, and 19 bases lay in between. The CDR3 contains 16 residues. CDR3: CASSLDRTGYQGEQFF. The DNA for the CDR3 is TGTGCCAGCAGCTTAGACCGTACAGGGTATCAAGGCGAGCAGTTCTTC.

This clonotype has more than one count but fewer than ten. This chain joins TRBV24-1 and TRBJ2-3; D call uncertain. The CDR3 length is 11 residues. Germline loops: CDR1 KGHDR, CDR2 SFDVKD. V lost 3 bases to trimming and J lost 3 bases, with 0 bases between them. The CDR3 is CATSDTDTQYF. As DNA, the CDR3 is TGTGCCACCAGTGATACAGATACGCAGTATTTT.

This clonotype was counted between two and nine times. This chain links TRBV18 with TRBJ1-2, with D perhaps TRBD1 (5 bases). Deletions cut 3 bases from V and 2 bases from J, with 13 bases between. The germline V gene has CDR1 KGHSH and CDR2 LQKENI. CDR3 length: 15 amino acids. As DNA, the CDR3 is TGTGCCAGCTCACCGGAGGGGCGCCGCAACTATGGCTACACCTTC. Its protein product is CASSPEGRRNYGYTF.

This chain links TRBV5-1 with TRBJ2-3; the D is unclear. The CDR3 length is 13 residues. Trimming took 6 bases from V and 2 from J, leaving 10 bases between them. The germline V gene has CDR1 SGHRS and CDR2 YFSETQ. The CDR3 protein is CASIGPHTDTQYF. The CDR3 DNA is TGCGCCAGCATTGGGCCACACACAGATACGCAGTATTTT. The full variable domain, in which reference TRBV5-1 and TRBJ2-3 provide the parts outside the CDR3, is KAGVTQTPRYLIKTRGQQVTLSCSPISGHRSVSWYQQTPGQGLQFLFEYFSETQRNKGNFPGRFSGRQFSNSRSEMNVSTLELGDSALYLCASIGPHTDTQYFGPGTRLTVL.